This record covers a single T cell receptor beta chain. TCRdb's copy holds only in-frame clones and misses some; the assay was immunoSEQ multiplex PCR. The repertoire holds tens of thousands of clones, with about four fifths as singletons. This sample stems from a study of Tregs in tolerant kidney transplant recipients. Trimming removed 7 bases from V and 2 bases from J, with 11 bases in between. The CDR3 is 13 residues long. CDR1 is SGHRS, CDR2 YFSETQ, per germline. This TCR came from a human donor in good health. V is TRBV5-1 and J is TRBJ2-3; D unclear. The material sequenced was CD4+ T cells from blood. CDR3 bases: TGCGCCAGCCAAGGGCCAGTCACAGATACGCAGTATTTT. Its translation is CASQGPVTDTQYF.